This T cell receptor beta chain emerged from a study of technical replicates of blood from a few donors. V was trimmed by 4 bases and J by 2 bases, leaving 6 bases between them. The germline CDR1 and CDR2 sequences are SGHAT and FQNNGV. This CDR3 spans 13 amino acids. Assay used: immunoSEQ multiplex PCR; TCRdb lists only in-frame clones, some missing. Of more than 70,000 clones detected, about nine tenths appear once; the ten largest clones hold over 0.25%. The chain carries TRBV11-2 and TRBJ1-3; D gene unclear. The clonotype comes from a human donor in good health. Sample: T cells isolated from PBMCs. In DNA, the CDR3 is TGTGCCAGCAGCTCATCGGCTGGAAACACCATATATTTT. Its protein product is CASSSSAGNTIYF.